This T cell receptor beta chain was sequenced during a study of cytomegalovirus exposure and HLA in healthy donors. Findings of the study overall: According to the study, roughly 160 TCR beta chains were cytomegalovirus-associated. According to a subsequent analysis, TCR clusters from the first cohort were inclined to appear together in the roughly 120 validation repertoires. While the bulk of TCR sequences proved rare, some public TCRs turned up in many donors. Reportedly, diagnosis of cytomegalovirus status by the classifier showed high specificity and sensitivity.

As regards this clone: Its target is unknown.

Looked up from germline, CDR1 is MDHEN and CDR2 is SYDVKM. The CDR3 is 13 amino acids. J lost 3 bases, V lost 8 bases, and 7 bases had no gene match. Libraries were prepared by immunoSEQ multiplex PCR; TCRdb keeps only in-frame clonotypes and omits some of them. The sample comprises about 160,000 clones, under 95% of which are singletons, and more than 2.5% rests with the top ten. The TCR originated in a woman between 18 and 29 years old in good health and CMV-seropositive. The material sequenced was PBMCs. This rearrangement joins TRBV28 to TRBJ2-7, with 7 bases aligning to TRBD1. CDR3 bases: TGTGCCAGCCTAAACAGGGGCAACTACGAGCAGTACTTC. Its translation: CASLNRGNYEQYF. Using reference TRBV28 and TRBJ2-7 for the parts outside the CDR3, the full variable domain is DVKVTQSSRYLVKRTGEKVFLECVQDMDHENMFWYRQDPGLGLRLIYFSYDVKMKEKGDIPEGYSVSREKKERFSLILESASTNQTSMYLCASLNRGNYEQYFGPGTRLTVT.